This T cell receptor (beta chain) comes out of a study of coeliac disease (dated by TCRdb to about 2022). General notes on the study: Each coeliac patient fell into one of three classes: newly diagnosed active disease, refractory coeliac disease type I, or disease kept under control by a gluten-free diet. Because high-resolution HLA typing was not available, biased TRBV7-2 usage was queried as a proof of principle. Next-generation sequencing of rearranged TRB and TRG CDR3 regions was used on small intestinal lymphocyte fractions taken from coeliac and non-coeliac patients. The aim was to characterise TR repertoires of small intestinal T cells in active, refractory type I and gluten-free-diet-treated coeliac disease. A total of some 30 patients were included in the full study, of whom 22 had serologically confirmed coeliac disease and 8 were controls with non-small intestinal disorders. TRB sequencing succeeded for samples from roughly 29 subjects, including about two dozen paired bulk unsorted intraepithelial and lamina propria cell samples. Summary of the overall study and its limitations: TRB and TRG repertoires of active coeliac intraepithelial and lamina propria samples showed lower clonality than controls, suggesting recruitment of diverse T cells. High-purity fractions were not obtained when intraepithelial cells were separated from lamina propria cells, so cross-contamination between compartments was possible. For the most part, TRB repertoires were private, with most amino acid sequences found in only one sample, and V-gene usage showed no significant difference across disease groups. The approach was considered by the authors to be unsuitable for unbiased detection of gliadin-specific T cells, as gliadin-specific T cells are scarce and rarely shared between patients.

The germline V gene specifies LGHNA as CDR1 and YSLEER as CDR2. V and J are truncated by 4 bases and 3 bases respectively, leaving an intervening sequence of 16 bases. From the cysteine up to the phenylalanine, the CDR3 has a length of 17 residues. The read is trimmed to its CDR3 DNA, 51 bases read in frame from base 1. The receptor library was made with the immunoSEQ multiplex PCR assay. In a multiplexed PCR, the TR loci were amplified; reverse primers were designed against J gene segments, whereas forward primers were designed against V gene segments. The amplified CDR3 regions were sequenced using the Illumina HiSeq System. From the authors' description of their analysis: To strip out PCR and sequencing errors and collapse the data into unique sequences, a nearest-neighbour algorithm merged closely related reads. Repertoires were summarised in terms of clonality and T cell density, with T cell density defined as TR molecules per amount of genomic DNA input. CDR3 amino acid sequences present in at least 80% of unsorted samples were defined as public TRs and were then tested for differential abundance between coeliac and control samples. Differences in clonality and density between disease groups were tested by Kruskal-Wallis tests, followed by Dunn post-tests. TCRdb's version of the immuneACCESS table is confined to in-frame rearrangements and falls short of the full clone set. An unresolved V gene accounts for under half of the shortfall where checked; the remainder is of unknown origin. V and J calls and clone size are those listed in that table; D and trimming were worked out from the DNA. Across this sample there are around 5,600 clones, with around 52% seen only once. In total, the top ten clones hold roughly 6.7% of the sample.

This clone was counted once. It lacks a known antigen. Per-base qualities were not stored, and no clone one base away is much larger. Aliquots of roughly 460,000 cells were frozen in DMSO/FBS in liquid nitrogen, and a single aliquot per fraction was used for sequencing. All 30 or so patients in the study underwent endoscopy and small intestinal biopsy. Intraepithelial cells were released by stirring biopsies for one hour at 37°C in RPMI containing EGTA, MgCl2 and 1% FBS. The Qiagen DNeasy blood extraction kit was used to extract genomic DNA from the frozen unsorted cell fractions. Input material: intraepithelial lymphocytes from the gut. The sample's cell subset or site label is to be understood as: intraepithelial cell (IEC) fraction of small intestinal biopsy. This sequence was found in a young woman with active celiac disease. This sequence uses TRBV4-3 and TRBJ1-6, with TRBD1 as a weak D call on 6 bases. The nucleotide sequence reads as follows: TGCGCCAGCAGCCTCGGGGGGGGCCCGTACTATAATTCACCCCTCCACTTT. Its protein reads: CASSLGGGPYYNSPLHF.